The following is a T cell receptor beta chain sequence with its context. Its matching antigen is unknown. There are 15 residues in the CDR3. The germline V gene has CDR1 SGHAT and CDR2 FQNNGV. With V trimmed by 5 bases and J by 4 bases, 10 bases remained unmatched. The primer mix had 60 Vbeta and 13 Jbeta primers. Sequencing was performed with immunoSEQ multiplex PCR; in TCRdb, only in-frame clones are kept and a portion is missing. The sample records some 120,000 clones, 84% being singletons. This sample was included in a study of cytomegalovirus exposure and HLA in healthy donors. The study's findings and limits: V segments that were indistinguishable, TRBV6-2 and TRBV6-3 among them, were omitted from analysis. A later analysis reportedly identified an Asian-associated ancestry cluster as carrying fewer N-insertions than the approximately 670-donor mean.

Source material: PBMCs. This receptor was identified in a woman between 18 and 29 years old in good health and CMV-seropositive. The chain joins TRBV11-2 to TRBJ2-7; 8 positions match TRBD2. The CDR3 here is CASSTIAGLIYEQYF. CDR3 in DNA: TGTGCCAGCAGCACAATAGCGGGGCTCATATACGAGCAGTACTTC.